The 19 T cell receptor beta chains presented below share a single source sample, sequenced in a study of T cells after yellow fever vaccination. TCRdb reprocessed the 5' RACE reads via MiXCR and lists one record per CDR3 protein. Here the sample spans roughly 100,000 distinct CDR3 sequences, about 8.8% being singletons. The sample here was CD8+ T cells not binding an NS4B(214-222) dextramer, sorted from PBMCs, taken less than 16 days after the first yellow fever vaccination. The receptors come from a man between 18 and 29 years old who received the YFV17D yellow fever vaccine.

In this sample, this clonotype turned up a few times. The J gene is TRBJ1-1, the V gene TRBV4-1, with 9 bases identical to TRBD1. This CDR3 is 19 amino acids long. Germline V CDR1 and CDR2: MGHRA, YSYEKL. V shed 6 bases, J shed 11 bases, and the junction held 28 bases outside the gene matches. The CDR3 is CASSPTDPGQGPRMSQAFF. The CDR3 DNA follows: TGCGCCAGCAGTCCTACAGATCCGGGACAGGGACCAAGGATGTCGCAGGCTTTCTTT.

This clonotype was picked up a small number of times. This chain uses TRBV9 with TRBJ2-3, with TRBD1 as a possible D gene (6 bases). V was pared by 0 bases and J by 0 bases, with 8 bases between. The length of the CDR3 is 15 residues. CDR1 and CDR2 (germline): SGDLS, YYNGEE. CDR3 sequence: CASSVVGGSTDTQYF. For the CDR3, the DNA is TGTGCCAGCAGCGTAGTAGGGGGTAGCACAGATACGCAGTATTTT.

The V and J genes are TRBV11-2 and TRBJ2-7; D remains ambiguous. CDR3 size: 14 residues. CDR1 is SGHAT, CDR2 FQNNGV, per germline. V was clipped by 1 base and J by 3 bases, with 10 bases between them. The DNA for the CDR3 is TGTGCCAGCAGCTTAGCCGTAGGGATCTACGAGCAGTACTTC. Translating it yields CASSLAVGIYEQYF.

Ten or more counts support this clonotype. This chain links TRBV7-3 with TRBJ1-1; no clear D. Germline V gene lookup returns CDR1 SGHTA and CDR2 FQGTGA. The CDR3 is 13 residues long. V dropped 2 bases and J dropped 2 bases, with 6 bases sitting between them. The chain's CDR3 is CASSLSINTEAFF. In nucleotides, the CDR3 is TGTGCCAGCAGCTTATCGATTAACACTGAAGCTTTCTTT.

The CDR3 spells CASSQLSPHSQRGFPSRTYEQYV. CDR3 nucleotides: TGTGCCAGCAGCCAATTGTCGCCCCATAGTCAGCGGGGGTTCCCCTCACGGACCTACGAGCAGTACGTC. The chain has TRBV14 and TRBJ2-7; 8 bases map to TRBD2. The CDR3 has 23 amino acids. The V and J ends lost 2 bases and 2 bases, in that order; junction bases with no gene match: 29. CDR1 is SGHDN and CDR2 is FVKESK in the germline V gene.

This clonotype has ten or more counts. This rearrangement joins TRBV15 to TRBJ2-4; D not resolved. Germline-derived CDR1 and CDR2 are LNHNV and YYDKDF (reference sequence). The CDR3 consists of 16 residues. V lost 5 bases and J lost 0, with 14 bases in between. The CDR3 nucleotides are TGTGCCACCAGCCCCGCTGTTAATCTAGCCAAAAACATTCAGTACTTC. It specifies CATSPAVNLAKNIQYF.

J is TRBJ2-6 and V is TRBV9, with unresolved D. The CDR3 runs to 16 residues. Deletions cut 4 bases from V and 4 bases from J, with 15 bases between. The germline V gene encodes CDR1 SGDLS and CDR2 YYNGEE. The chain's CDR3 is CASSLGLGAGANVLTF. For the CDR3, the DNA is TGTGCCAGCAGCTTAGGGCTAGGAGCGGGGGCCAACGTCCTGACTTTC.

This clonotype has a single count. CDR3 loop: CAIRRDTWWDTEAFF. The CDR3 DNA is TGTGCCATCAGGCGGGACACCTGGTGGGACACTGAAGCTTTCTTT. The gene calls are TRBV10-3 and TRBJ1-1, with D possibly matching TRBD1 (6 bases). V was pared by 6 bases and J by 3 bases, with 17 bases between. This CDR3 is built from 15 residues. CDR1 is ENHRY, CDR2 SYGVKD, per germline.

V and J are TRBV4-1 and TRBJ1-5; 7 positions match TRBD1. Trimming cost V 4 bases and J 0 bases; bases outside gene matches: 18. Germline CDR1 is MGHRA and CDR2 is YSYEKL. This CDR3 contains 20 residues. In DNA, the CDR3 is TGCGCCAGCAGCCCCCTCCCCGGACAGGTTGGGACAGATAGCAATCAGCCCCAGCATTTT. Translating it yields CASSPLPGQVGTDSNQPQHF.

This clonotype occurred a few times. V gene TRBV20-1 combines with J gene TRBJ1-2; D is unresolved. The CDR3 loop spans 10 amino acids. V was shortened by 6 bases and J by 4 bases, with 6 bases between the two germline ends. From germline, CDR1 is DFQATT and CDR2 SNEGSKA (reference sequence). CDR3 residues: CSAHSYGYTF. DNA for the CDR3: TGCAGTGCCCACAGCTATGGCTACACCTTC.

This clonotype was seen only a few times. The chain is built from TRBV5-1 and TRBJ2-1; 9 bases fit TRBD1. CDR3 length: 15 amino acids. V lost 1 base, J lost 8 bases, and 7 bases stayed unmatched. CDR1 and CDR2 from the germline V gene are SGHRS and YFSETQ. CDR3 bases: TGCGCCAGCAGCTTGCGTAGGACAGGGGTCCATGAGCAGTTCTTC. It is translated as CASSLRRTGVHEQFF.

This clonotype showed up just a few times. The V gene is TRBV29-1, the J gene TRBJ2-2, with D uncertain. Germline CDR1 and CDR2: SQVTM and ANQGSEA. This CDR3 spans 12 amino acids. V dropped 2 bases and J dropped 2 bases, with 3 bases sitting between them. In DNA form, the CDR3 reads TGCAGCGTTGAATCTAACACCGGGGAGCTGTTTTTT. The encoded protein is CSVESNTGELFF.

This clonotype was seen ten or more times. The rearrangement joins TRBV4-1 to TRBJ1-2; no firm D call. CDR3 size: 14 residues. Germline values: CDR1 MGHRA, CDR2 YSYEKL. Trimming left V 0 bases short and J 3 bases short, with 8 bases between. CDR3 sequence reads: CASSQDTNYYGYTF. As DNA, the CDR3 is TGCGCCAGCAGCCAAGATACCAATTACTATGGCTACACCTTC.

The genes are TRBV5-1 and TRBJ2-1; no reliable D call. With 4 bases removed from V and 9 bases from J, the gap between germline ends came to 8 bases. The germline gives CDR1 SGHRS, CDR2 YFSETQ. The CDR3 consists of 11 residues. The DNA for the CDR3 is TGCGCCAGCAGCACCGGCCCTGAGCAGTTCTTC. Its protein is CASSTGPEQFF. The whole variable domain, remainder taken from reference TRBV5-1 and TRBJ2-1, is KAGVTQTPRYLIKTRGQQVTLSCSPISGHRSVSWYQQTPGQGLQFLFEYFSETQRNKGNFPGRFSGRQFSNSRSEMNVSTLELGDSALYLCASSTGPEQFFGPGTRLTVL.

This clonotype was seen more than once but under ten times. The chain is built from TRBV11-3 and TRBJ1-2; tentatively, D is TRBD1 (6 bases). Deletions cut 6 bases from V and 8 bases from J, with 13 bases between. The CDR3 is made up of 12 amino acids. The V gene's germline CDR1 is SGHNT and CDR2 YENEEA. In DNA, the CDR3 is TGTGCCAGCAGGTTCTACAGGGAAGGCTACACCTTC. This codes for CASRFYREGYTF. The full variable domain, rest sourced from reference TRBV11-3 and TRBJ1-2, is EAGVVQSPRYKIIEKKQPVAFWCNPISGHNTLYWYLQNLGQGPELLIRYENEEAVDDSQLPKDRFSAERLKGVDSTLKIQPAELGDSAVYLCASRFYREGYTFGSGTRLTVV.

The V and J genes are TRBV27 and TRBJ1-6; D is uncertain. The CDR3 loop spans 19 amino acids. The germline gives CDR1 MNHEY, CDR2 SMNVEV (reference sequence). V was pared by 0 bases and J by 0 bases, with 15 bases between. The CDR3 loop reads CASSLSLIAYTSYNSPLHF. In DNA form, the CDR3 reads TGTGCCAGCAGTTTATCGCTTATCGCGTATACCTCCTATAATTCACCCCTCCACTTT.

This clonotype showed up just a few times. The chain joins TRBV7-9 to TRBJ2-5; either TRBD1 or TRBD2 may fit D (6 bases each). CDR1 is SEHNR and CDR2 is FQNEAQ in the germline V gene (reference sequence). CDR3 length equals 16 residues. Trimming cost V 0 bases and J 5 bases, with 16 bases left between them. The CDR3 coding sequence is TGTGCCAGCAGCTTAGCGCGGAGCAGGGGAGGCGAGACCCAGTACTTC. It encodes CASSLARSRGGETQYF.

The chain has TRBV12-3 or TRBV12-4 and TRBJ2-7; the D gene could be TRBD1 or TRBD2 (5 bases each). Trimming removed 6 bases from V and 3 bases from J, with 15 bases in between. This CDR3 comprises 14 residues. The CDR3 protein is CASSPGAGHYEQYF. Here the CDR3 DNA reads TGTGCCAGCAGCCCCGGGGCAGGACACTACGAGCAGTACTTC.

This clonotype was detected only a few times. The gene calls are TRBV10-3 and TRBJ2-3; D possibly corresponds to TRBD2 (5 bases). The ends were cut back, 3 bases at V and 2 bases at J, with 15 bases in the middle. This CDR3 has 16 residues. CDR1 and CDR2 from the germline V gene are ENHRY and SYGVKD. CDR3 coding DNA: TGTGCCATCAGTGAAACAGTTCCGGAGGTCACAGATACGCAGTATTTT. Its protein product is CAISETVPEVTDTQYF.